This TCR beta chain was recorded in a study of blood T cell repertoires in COVID-19. Study in general: From the United States, Italy and Spain came samples of acute and convalescent COVID-19. In each case, the material was cDNA or gDNA derived from T cells, B-cell-depleted T cells, or PBMCs.

Authors' analysis steps: Amplifying reference gene primers gave estimates of nucleated cell counts. The protocol was immunoSEQ multiplex PCR, while the TCRdb copy is restricted to in-frame clones and leaves out a portion. V, J and clone size were drawn from that table, and D and trimming were deduced from the DNA. The sample carries 350,000 to 450,000 clones, 89% recorded once. Trimming removed 5 bases at V and 10 bases at J, with 14 bases between. The V gene's germline CDR1 is MNHEY and CDR2 SVGAGI. The CDR3 loop spans 12 amino acids. The clonotype was recovered from a man between 35 and 55 years old with acute or convalescent COVID-19. Material for sequencing was peripheral blood. The chain joins TRBV6-5 to TRBJ1-2, with no clear D. CDR3 in DNA: TGTGCCAGCAGTCGACAAAGGAGGGACTACACCTTC. Residues: CASSRQRRDYTF.